Presented here are 21 T cell receptor beta chains from one specimen sequenced in a study of T-cell reconstitution after alpha-beta-depleted transplantation in children. Researchers prepared the TCRbeta library using unique molecular identifiers, the study reports. One entry per CDR3 protein, called by TCRdb with MiXCR from the PCR reads. The table has approximately 88,000 distinct CDR3 sequences, 12% seen once; the top ten hold roughly 14%. The material was PBMCs from the stem cell graft donor, obtained from the stem cell graft. The origin of the receptors is a human donor who donated a stem cell graft to a child with inherited bone marrow failure.

This clonotype was recorded at least ten times. J is TRBJ1-1 and V is TRBV20-1; D remains ambiguous. The V end was cut by 7 bases, the J end by 3 bases, with 6 bases between. Per germline, CDR1 DFQATT and CDR2 SNEGSKA (reference sequence). CDR3 length equals 10 residues. CDR3 amino acids: CSVLYTEAFF. CDR3 bases: TGCAGTGTCCTATACACTGAAGCTTTCTTT.

In its sample, this clonotype was seen many times. The rearrangement uses TRBV4-2 and TRBJ2-3; 10 bases map to TRBD2. This CDR3 is 19 amino acids long. Germline V gene data show CDR1 as LGHNA and CDR2 as YNFKEQ. V shed 4 bases and J 3 bases; nucleotides not matched to a gene: 16. As DNA, the CDR3 is TGTGCCAGCAGCCGGGAGAGACTAGCGGGTGGGATGAGGACAGATACGCAGTATTTT. It codes for CASSRERLAGGMRTDTQYF.

This clonotype was found a few times. The rearrangement joins TRBV5-6 to TRBJ2-3, with D unclear. The CDR3 runs to 15 residues. V was trimmed by 6 bases and J by 1 base, leaving 15 bases between them. CDR1 and CDR2 from the germline V gene are SGHDT and YYEEEE. CDR3 nucleotide sequence: TGTGCCAGCATCCAGCTGGGAATCGGCACAGATACGCAGTATTTT. Translation gives CASIQLGIGTDTQYF.

This clonotype has ten or more counts. This chain connects TRBV20-1 to TRBJ1-1, with D possibly matching TRBD1 (5 bases). Between the trimmed V and J ends, which lost 4 bases and 5 bases, there was a span of 11 bases. Germline assignment: CDR1 DFQATT and CDR2 SNEGSKA (reference sequence). This CDR3 has 12 residues. In nucleotides, the CDR3 is TGCAGTGCTATTCGGGGGGAAACTGAAGCTTTCTTT. It specifies CSAIRGETEAFF.

The V and J genes are TRBV6-1 and TRBJ2-7, with D unresolved. Germline V gene sequence: CDR1 MNHNS, CDR2 SASEGT. V was trimmed by 7 bases and J by 3 bases, leaving 13 bases between them. The CDR3 consists of 13 residues. CDR3 in DNA: TGTGCCAGCACTCCAAAGGGCCTCTACGAGCAGTACTTC. Its protein product is CASTPKGLYEQYF.

This clonotype was found a few times. The CDR3 DNA sequence: TGCGCCAGCAGCTTACCATGGCGGGCGGCCGTTGACGACGAGCAGTACTTC. This translates into CASSLPWRAAVDDEQYF. The genes are TRBV23-1 and TRBJ2-7, with D tentatively TRBD2 (5 bases). TRBV23-1 qualifies as an ORF whose function is uncertain. The ends were cut back, 6 bases at V and 5 bases at J, with 26 bases in the middle. This CDR3 has 17 amino acids.

This clonotype was observed at least ten times. This chain uses TRBV20-1 with TRBJ2-1; no definite D call. The CDR3 consists of 15 residues. Germline CDR1 is DFQATT and CDR2 is SNEGSKA (reference sequence). The germline V and J ends were trimmed by 0 bases and 7 bases, with 16 bases remaining between them. The CDR3 protein is CSARDPTPGLNEQFF. The CDR3 DNA reads TGCAGTGCTAGAGATCCTACCCCGGGCTTGAATGAGCAGTTCTTC.

This clonotype was recorded many times. The rearrangement uses TRBV15 and TRBJ2-2; tentatively, D is TRBD1 or TRBD2 (6 bases each). Looked up from germline, CDR1 is LNHNV and CDR2 is YYDKDF (reference sequence). Trimming took 5 bases from V and 4 from J, leaving 17 bases between them. The CDR3 totals 16 residues. DNA for the CDR3: TGTGCCACCAGCTTACGAGGGGGGCGAGGCACCGGGGAGCTGTTTTTT. Translated: CATSLRGGRGTGELFF.

This clonotype was picked up a small number of times. For the CDR3, the DNA is TGTGCCAGCAGTTTATTAAAGGGTAGCAATCAGCCCCAGCATTTT. It encodes CASSLLKGSNQPQHF. This chain joins TRBV28 and TRBJ1-5, with D uncertain. Germline assignment: CDR1 MDHEN and CDR2 SYDVKM. Trimming took 1 base from V and 0 from J, leaving 7 bases between them. There are 15 residues in the CDR3.

This clonotype was detected ten times or more. V and J are TRBV7-2 and TRBJ1-1; D gene uncertain. Trimming left V 5 bases short and J 4 bases short, with 14 bases between. Germline V gene lookup returns CDR1 SGHTA and CDR2 FQGNSA. The CDR3 extends over 14 amino acids. CDR3 sequence (DNA): TGTGCCAGCAGCCCACACCTTGGGGTCACTGAAGCTTTCTTT. Translated, it gives CASSPHLGVTEAFF.

This clonotype was observed at least ten times. For the CDR3, the DNA is TGTGCCAGCCTTACTGGACTAGCGGACAGCTCCTACAATGAGCAGTTCTTC. It encodes CASLTGLADSSYNEQFF. The J gene is TRBJ2-1, the V gene TRBV7-2; 10 nucleotides match TRBD2. The CDR3 has 17 amino acids. Germline V CDR1 and CDR2: SGHTA, FQGNSA. V shed 8 bases, J shed 0 bases, and the junction held 10 bases outside the gene matches. Together with reference TRBV7-2 and TRBJ2-1, the CDR3 gives the full variable domain: GAGVSQSPSNKVTEKGKDVELRCDPISGHTALYWYRQSLGQGLEFLIYFQGNSAPDKSGLPSDRFSAERTGGSVSTLTIQRTQQEDSAVYLCASLTGLADSSYNEQFFGPGTRLTVL.

Ten or more counts support this clonotype. This chain connects TRBV9 to TRBJ2-7; weak D call: TRBD2 (6 bases). The CDR3 is 13 amino acids. Trimming took off 4 bases at V and 3 bases at J, with 11 bases between the two ends. Germline-derived CDR1 and CDR2 are SGDLS and YYNGEE. CDR3 amino acids: CASSPGLNYEQYF. The CDR3 DNA is TGTGCCAGCAGCCCGGGACTGAACTACGAGCAGTACTTC.

The chain joins TRBV5-4 to TRBJ2-7; D is unclear. The CDR3 consists of 14 residues. Germline V gene lookup returns CDR1 SGHNT and CDR2 YYREEE (reference sequence). Trimming left V 2 bases short and J 0 bases short, with 9 bases between. The CDR3 loop reads CASSLGQISYEQYF. Written as DNA, the CDR3 is TGTGCCAGCAGCTTAGGCCAGATCTCCTACGAGCAGTACTTC.

This clonotype was seen a handful of times. This sequence joins TRBV13 and TRBJ2-1; D is perhaps TRBD2 (6 bases). Germline CDR1 is PRHDT and CDR2 is FYEKMQ (reference sequence). The CDR3 is 13 residues long. Trimming removed 5 bases from V and 5 bases from J, with 10 bases in between. Here the CDR3 DNA reads TGTGCCAGCAGCCGGGAGTATAACAATGAGCAGTTCTTC. It is translated as CASSREYNNEQFF.

This clonotype was seen many times. The V and J genes are TRBV7-6 and TRBJ2-7; D is unresolved. The CDR3 totals 13 residues. Germline loops: CDR1 SGHVS, CDR2 FNYEAQ. V dropped 0 bases and J dropped 3 bases, with 6 bases sitting between them. The CDR3 here is CASSLALGYEQYF. CDR3 DNA: TGTGCCAGCAGCTTAGCGTTGGGCTACGAGCAGTACTTC.

In this sample, this clonotype turned up many times. The chain carries TRBV4-1 and TRBJ1-1, with D perhaps matching TRBD1 (5 bases). This CDR3 is built from 15 residues. CDR1 is MGHRA, CDR2 YSYEKL, per germline. V was trimmed by 1 base and J by 10 bases, leaving 19 bases between them. The CDR3, as DNA: TGCGCCAGCAGCCAAGTCCCCCAGGGCTCACTGGGAGCTTTCTTT. Residues: CASSQVPQGSLGAFF.

The chain joins TRBV7-2 to TRBJ2-2; the match to TRBD2 covers 7 bases. The J segment lost 5 bases and the V segment lost 0 bases, leaving 3 bases of the junction unmatched. The CDR3 is made up of 15 amino acids. Germline V gives CDR1 SGHTA, CDR2 FQGNSA. CDR3 in DNA: TGTGCCAGCAGCTTAGCGGGAGGGTCGACCGGGGAGCTGTTTTTT. Protein: CASSLAGGSTGELFF.

This clonotype was picked up many times. The V call is TRBV6-5, the J call TRBJ2-5; TRBD1 matches 7 bases. The CDR3 length is 15 residues. The V gene's germline CDR1 is MNHEY and CDR2 SVGAGI. Trimming at V came to 2 bases and at J to 1 base, leaving 4 bases not matched to a gene. The DNA of the CDR3 is TGTGCCAGCAGTTACCCGGGACAGTCCCAAGAGACCCAGTACTTC. It specifies CASSYPGQSQETQYF.

The table lists this clonotype with many counts. V and J are TRBV7-2 and TRBJ1-2, with D possibly TRBD1 on 6 matching bases. The CDR3 contains 13 residues. V was trimmed by 1 base and J by 7 bases, leaving 10 bases between them. Germline lookup yields CDR1 SGHTA and CDR2 FQGNSA. The CDR3 DNA sequence: TGTGCCAGCAGCTTAGAAGGGGGGACTGGCTACACCTTC. It codes for CASSLEGGTGYTF.

This clonotype was observed at least ten times. The chain couples TRBV6-5 to TRBJ2-3; tentatively, D is TRBD2 (5 bases). From germline, CDR1 is MNHEY and CDR2 SVGAGI. CDR3 length equals 16 residues. V shed 0 bases and J shed 2 bases, with 12 bases lying between them. The CDR3 spells CASSYSSGGFTDTQYF. The CDR3 DNA reads as TGTGCCAGCAGTTACTCGAGCGGTGGATTCACAGATACGCAGTATTTT.

This clonotype was seen repeatedly, ten times or more. The genes are TRBV15 and TRBJ1-1; tentative D call: TRBD1 (5 bases). V was cut by 1 base and J by 8 bases, with 17 bases left in between. Germline V gene lookup returns CDR1 LNHNV and CDR2 YYDKDF (reference sequence). This CDR3 region has 15 residues. The CDR3 protein is CATSRGGADTFEAFF. CDR3 DNA: TGTGCCACCAGCAGAGGCGGGGCAGATACCTTCGAAGCTTTCTTT.